The clone carrying this T cell receptor gamma chain is large. This record comes from a study of gamma-delta chains in newborns, infants, children. In the study overall: Polyclonal expansion of innate γδ T cells after birth follows microbial exposure.

TCRdb used CATT to re-call clones from the reads. The sample consists of several hundred gamma-chain clones, around 40% of them appearing once. The germline CDR1 and CDR2 sequences are GITISATS and ISYDGTV (reference sequence). With 2 bases clipped from V and 0 bases from J, the junction kept 3 bases outside the gene matches. The CDR3 spans 15 residues. The chain employs TRGV9 and TRGJP2. This sequence originates from a child who was a newborn, infant or young child, either healthy, febrile or measles-vaccinated (not recorded which). The sequenced material came from blood. The CDR3 DNA follows: TGTGCCTTGTGGGAGGCCAATAGTAGTGATTGGATCAAGACGTTT. It translates to CALWEANSSDWIKTF.